This TCR beta chain was identified in a study of spatial heterogeneity in lung cancer. Turning to the study itself: A unique TCR and UMI combination showed up more than ten times in raw reads, on average.

This sample's time point: sample taken at primary tumor resection. The donors comprised 70 to 85 untreated early-stage non-small cell lung cancer patients. Sequencing of whole RNA from tumor, nontumor lung or frozen PBMC involved no sorting. This clonotype showed up many times. The V and J ends lost 3 bases and 8 bases, in that order; junction bases with no gene match: 4. The CDR3 loop spans 15 amino acids. Using its own MiXCR run on the 5' RACE reads, TCRdb lists one record per CDR3 protein. The sample records 30,000 to 40,000 distinct CDR3 sequences, 3% to 3.5% being singletons. The clonotype was recovered from a male donor with early-stage non-small cell lung cancer. Sequenced here: normal lung tissue next to the tumor, sampled at surgery. The V call is TRBV12-3 or TRBV12-4, the J call TRBJ1-6, with 10 bases lining up with TRBD1. CDR3: CASSFRDRGDSPLHF. The DNA for the CDR3 is TGTGCCAGCAGTTTCCGGGACAGGGGAGATTCACCCCTCCACTTT.